This TCR beta chain was sequenced for a study of T cells in Graves' hyperthyroidism and ophthalmopathy. Study-level results: Blood also showed most of the thyroid clonotypes that were expanded above 0.001.

The table lists this clonotype with many counts. What it recognizes is unknown. Clinical symptoms, serum thyroxine, TRAb, thyroid ultrasound and orbital computed tomography established diagnosis. The source material, RNA transcripts, was used to amplify TCR beta CDR3 regions. First-round RT-PCR of the TCR CDR3 relied on the HTBI primer set. In TCRdb, the multiplex PCR reads were re-called with MiXCR into one record per CDR3 protein. The sample has around 300,000 distinct CDR3 sequences, approximately 18% seen once; the top ten hold under 45%. Germline CDR1 reads SGHRS; CDR2 reads YFSETQ. The V and J ends lost 4 bases and 3 bases respectively, with 11 bases between them. CDR3 size: 13 residues.

Sequencing was done on a sample of blood. The TCR comes from a man between 50 and 59 years old with Graves' ophthalmopathy. The rearrangement uses TRBV5-1 and TRBJ2-7; D uncertain. The CDR3 nucleotides are TGCGCCAGCAGCCCGGACGGGTACTACGAGCAGTACTTC. Its protein product is CASSPDGYYEQYF.